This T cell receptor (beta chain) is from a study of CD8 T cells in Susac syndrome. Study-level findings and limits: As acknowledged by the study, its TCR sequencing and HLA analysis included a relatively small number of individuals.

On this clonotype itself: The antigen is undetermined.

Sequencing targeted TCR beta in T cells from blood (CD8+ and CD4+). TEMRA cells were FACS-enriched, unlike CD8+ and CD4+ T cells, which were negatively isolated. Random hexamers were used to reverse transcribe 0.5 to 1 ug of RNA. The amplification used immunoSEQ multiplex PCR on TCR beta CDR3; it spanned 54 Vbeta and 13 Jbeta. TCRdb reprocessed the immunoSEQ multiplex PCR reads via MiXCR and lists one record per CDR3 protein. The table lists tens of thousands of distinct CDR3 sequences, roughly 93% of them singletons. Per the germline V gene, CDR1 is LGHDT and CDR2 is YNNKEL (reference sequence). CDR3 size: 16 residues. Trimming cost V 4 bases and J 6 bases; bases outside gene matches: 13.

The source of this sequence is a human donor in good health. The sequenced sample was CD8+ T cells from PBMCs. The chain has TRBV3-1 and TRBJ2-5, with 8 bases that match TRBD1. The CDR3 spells CASSRRPGQGLKTQYF. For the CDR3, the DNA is TGTGCCAGCAGCCGGAGGCCCGGACAGGGTTTAAAGACCCAGTACTTC.